A selection of T cell receptor beta chains follows, all from one sample in a study of T cell changes during pregnancy in multiple sclerosis. The protocol was immunoSEQ multiplex PCR, while the TCRdb copy is restricted to in-frame clones and leaves out a portion. The repertoire holds roughly 110,000 clones, with less than 95% as singletons. This specimen consisted of peripheral blood, obtained in the third trimester of pregnancy. These receptors originate from a female donor in good health, enrolled as a control in a pregnancy study. CDR3s include the opening cysteine and the closing phenylalanine or tryptophan. Each record gives: V gene, D gene, J gene, CDR3 protein, CDR3 DNA. A D gene is named only where the DNA matches it firmly.

V: TRBV5-6
D: TRBD1
J: TRBJ1-2
CDR3: CASSLRDRGYGYTF
DNA: TGTGCCAGCAGCTTGCGGGACAGGGGCTATGGCTACACCTTC

V: TRBV2
D: TRBD2
J: TRBJ2-1
CDR3: CASSRTSGGFEQFF
DNA: TGTGCCAGCAGTCGGACTAGCGGGGGGTTTGAGCAGTTCTTC

V: TRBV11-2
D: .
J: TRBJ1-1
CDR3: CASSSQKNTEAFF
DNA: TGTGCCAGCAGCTCCCAGAAGAACACTGAAGCTTTCTTT

V: TRBV7-7
D: TRBD1
J: TRBJ2-5
CDR3: CASSLAGTGNWETQYF
DNA: TGTGCTAGCAGCTTAGCCGGGACAGGGAATTGGGAGACCCAGTACTTC

V: TRBV6-4
D: .
J: TRBJ1-6
CDR3: CASSDRGNNSPLHF
DNA: TGTGCCAGCAGTGACAGGGGGAATAATTCACCCCTCCACTTT

V: TRBV27
D: .
J: TRBJ1-1
CDR3: CASSWTPGGWVNTEAFF
DNA: TGTGCCAGCAGTTGGACCCCCGGGGGATGGGTGAACACTGAAGCTTTCTTT

V: TRBV2
D: .
J: TRBJ1-1
CDR3: CASSEYIEAFF
DNA: TGTGCCAGCTCGGAGTACATTGAAGCTTTCTTT

V: TRBV4-3
D: TRBD2
J: TRBJ2-1
CDR3: CASSPRTSGPDNEQFF
DNA: TGCGCCAGCAGCCCCAGGACTAGCGGGCCCGACAATGAGCAGTTCTTC

V: TRBV7-2
D: TRBD1
J: TRBJ1-4
CDR3: CASSLARGATNEKLFF
DNA: TGTGCCAGCAGCTTAGCCAGGGGGGCAACTAATGAAAAACTGTTTTTT

V: TRBV18
D: TRBD1
J: TRBJ1-6
CDR3: CASSPTGTWGSPLHF
DNA: TGTGCCAGCTCACCGACAGGGACATGGGGTTCACCCCTCCACTTT

V: TRBV7-2
D: TRBD2
J: TRBJ2-5
CDR3: CASSFGGGGLRETQYF
DNA: TGTGCCAGCAGTTTTGGCGGGGGGGGCCTGAGGGAGACCCAGTACTTC

V: TRBV30
D: TRBD2
J: TRBJ2-1
CDR3: CAWILAGGPNEQFF
DNA: TGTGCCTGGATTCTAGCGGGGGGGCCGAATGAGCAGTTCTTC